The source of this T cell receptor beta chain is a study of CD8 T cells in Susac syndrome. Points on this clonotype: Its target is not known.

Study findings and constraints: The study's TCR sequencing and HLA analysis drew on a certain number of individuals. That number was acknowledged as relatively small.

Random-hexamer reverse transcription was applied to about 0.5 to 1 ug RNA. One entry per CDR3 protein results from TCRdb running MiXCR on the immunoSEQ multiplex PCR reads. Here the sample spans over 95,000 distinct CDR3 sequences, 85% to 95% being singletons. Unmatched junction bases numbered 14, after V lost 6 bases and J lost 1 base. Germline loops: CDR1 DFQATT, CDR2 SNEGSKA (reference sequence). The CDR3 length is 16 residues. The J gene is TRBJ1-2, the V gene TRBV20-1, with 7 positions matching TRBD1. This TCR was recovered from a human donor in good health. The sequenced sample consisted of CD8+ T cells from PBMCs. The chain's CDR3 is CSAETSQGVFNYGYTF. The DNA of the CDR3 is TGCAGTGCAGAAACCAGTCAGGGGGTCTTTAACTATGGCTACACCTTC.